A single sample gave rise to the 10 T cell receptor beta chains below, sequenced in a study of CD8+CD57+ T cells in acquired aplastic anemia. Investigators profiled TCR beta VDJ and CDR3 from genomic DNA template. In TCRdb, the reads were re-called with MiXCR into one record per CDR3 protein. The repertoire consists of about 160,000 distinct CDR3 sequences, with more than 40% occurring once and the leading ten covering about 30%. An expansion of CD8+CD57+ cells by flow cytometry had been shown in patients chosen for sequencing. The specimen was sorted CD4+, CD8+, or CD8+CD57+ T cells (not recorded which) from PBMCs. The receptors shown here come from a human donor with aplastic anemia.

This clonotype was observed a few times. The chain combines TRBV29-1 with TRBJ2-1; 9 bases fit TRBD1. There are 15 residues in the CDR3. Per germline, CDR1 SQVTM and CDR2 ANQGSEA. V shed 5 bases and J 3 bases; nucleotides not matched to a gene: 8. This CDR3 reads CSVLSGQGIYNEQFF. The CDR3, as DNA: TGCAGCGTTTTGTCCGGACAGGGGATCTACAATGAGCAGTTCTTC.

The chain is built from TRBV2 and TRBJ1-1; D not certain. CDR1 and CDR2 (germline): SNHLY, FYNNEI. The CDR3 has 13 residues. V dropped 11 bases and J dropped 1 base, with 14 bases sitting between them. The CDR3 protein is CARKAGQNTEAFF. CDR3 DNA sequence: TGTGCCCGAAAAGCCGGTCAGAACACTGAAGCTTTCTTT.

There are many counts of this clonotype. V gene TRBV19 combines with J gene TRBJ1-5, with D unclear. The germline V gene has CDR1 LNHDA and CDR2 SQIVND (reference sequence). Between the trimmed V and J ends, which lost 2 bases and 11 bases, there was a span of 13 bases. This CDR3 region has 13 residues. CDR3 nucleotide sequence: TGTGCCAGTAGTATATCCATCCTTGAGGCCCAGCATTTT. Translation gives CASSISILEAQHF. The whole variable domain, filled in from reference TRBV19 and TRBJ1-5, reads DGGITQSPKYLFRKEGQNVTLSCEQNLNHDAMYWYRQDPGQGLRLIYYSQIVNDFQKGDIAEGYSVSREKKESFPLTVTSAQKNPTAFYLCASSISILEAQHFGDGTRLSIL.

J is TRBJ2-7 and V is TRBV27, with D possibly matching TRBD1 (6 bases). The CDR3 is 15 amino acids. CDR1 is MNHEY, CDR2 SMNVEV, per germline (reference sequence). Trimming pared 5 bases from V and 2 bases from J, leaving 16 bases between. Here the CDR3 reads CASSRTVIGAYEQYF. Here the CDR3 DNA reads TGTGCCAGCAGTAGGACAGTCATAGGGGCCTACGAGCAGTACTTC.

This clonotype was counted at least ten times. J is TRBJ1-1 and V is TRBV10-1; D might be TRBD1 (6 bases). V was trimmed by 6 bases and J by 3 bases, leaving 17 bases between them. The germline gives CDR1 WNHNN, CDR2 SYGVQD (reference sequence). This CDR3 is 15 amino acids long. CDR3 sequence (DNA): TGCGCCAGCAGGCTATATCAGGGGAGGGACACTGAAGCTTTCTTT. This gives the protein CASRLYQGRDTEAFF.

The sample holds a few counts of this clonotype. The genes are TRBV11-2 and TRBJ2-2, with 11 positions matching TRBD2. The V segment lost 8 bases and the J segment 4 bases; nucleotides outside the gene matches: 15. Per germline, CDR1 SGHAT and CDR2 FQNNGV. There are 18 residues in the CDR3. CDR3 sequence (DNA): TGTGCCAGCCGTAAATTACTTCTAGCGGGAGGTATCACCGGGGAGCTGTTTTTT. Protein product: CASRKLLLAGGITGELFF.

This clonotype was detected ten times or more. The gene calls are TRBV12-3 or TRBV12-4 and TRBJ2-1; no clear D. The CDR3 is 12 amino acids. V lost 2 bases, J lost 7 bases, and 6 bases lay in between. The DNA of the CDR3 is TGTGCCAGCAGTTTATCCACGAATGAGCAGTTCTTC. As protein: CASSLSTNEQFF.

As regards this clonotype: Given a much more abundant clone one base away, this may be a read error. The chain combines TRBV11-3 with TRBJ2-1, with 9 nucleotides matching TRBD2. Losses at the gene ends were 4 bases for V and 14 bases for J; bases not matched to a gene: 6. The CDR3 covers 12 residues. Germline CDR1 and CDR2: SGHNT and YENEEA. CDR3 bases: TGTGCCAGCAGCTCGCAGCGGGAGGTGGAGTTCTTC. It codes for CASSSQREVEFF.

This clonotype was picked up a small number of times. V usage is TRBV4-1 and J usage is TRBJ1-1, with D hard to call. Germline V lookup: CDR1 MGHRA, CDR2 YSYEKL. The CDR3 runs to 16 residues. V lost 0 bases and J 0 bases, leaving 11 bases between the germline ends. DNA for the CDR3: TGCGCCAGCAGCCAAGAGGAGTATTTGATGAACACTGAAGCTTTCTTT. This encodes CASSQEEYLMNTEAFF.

This chain links TRBV10-3 with TRBJ1-2; D remains unclear. Trimming shortened V by 7 bases and J by 5 bases, and 26 bases separated the two germline ends. The germline gives CDR1 ENHRY, CDR2 SYGVKD. The length of the CDR3 is 17 residues. CDR3 sequence (DNA): TGTGCCATCAACGATTGGCTGCCGGTAGTCCGAGAATATGGCTACACCTTC. Amino acids: CAINDWLPVVREYGYTF.